Below are 30 T cell receptor beta chains sequenced from a single sample in a study of post-analysis software for immune sequencing data. Study-level results: In patients, roughly five TRBV segments were more frequent than in controls, with TRBV5-6, TRBV5-1 and TRBV20-1 among them.

cDNA libraries for TCR beta contained unique molecular identifiers. TCRdb processed the PCR reads anew with MiXCR; each CDR3 protein has one entry. Among 750,000 to 900,000 distinct CDR3 sequences listed, about 43% were seen once. Their recognized antigens are unknown. The sample consisted of blood. The receptor set was obtained from a girl aged 10 to 17 with multiple sclerosis.

The chain links TRBV13 to TRBJ2-2; the D gene is possibly TRBD2 (5 bases). CDR3 length equals 15 residues. Germline lookup yields CDR1 PRHDT and CDR2 FYEKMQ (reference sequence). V was shortened by 5 bases and J by 4 bases, with 14 bases between the two germline ends. CDR3 sequence reads: CASSPEVGSTGELFF. CDR3 DNA: TGTGCCAGCAGCCCGGAGGTAGGATCCACCGGGGAGCTGTTTTTT.

The rearrangement links TRBV2 to TRBJ2-5; TRBD1 matches 7 bases. Germline-derived CDR1 and CDR2 are SNHLY and FYNNEI. J was trimmed by 4 bases and V by 7 bases; bases with no gene match: 12. The CDR3 is made up of 15 amino acids. The CDR3 DNA reads as TGTGCCAGCAAGGTGCAGAGGGGGCTAGTAGAGACCCAGTACTTC. As protein: CASKVQRGLVETQYF.

This chain joins TRBV28 and TRBJ2-5; no reliable D call. Trimming left V 3 bases short and J 4 bases short, with 12 bases between. The germline CDR1 and CDR2 sequences are MDHEN and SYDVKM. The CDR3 consists of 14 residues. Written as DNA, the CDR3 is TGTGCCAGCAGTTTGTACCGGAGAATAGAGACCCAGTACTTC. Amino acids: CASSLYRRIETQYF.

The V call is TRBV7-9, the J call TRBJ2-5, with 8 bases matching TRBD2. This CDR3 comprises 16 residues. V lost 5 bases to trimming and J lost 5 bases; unmatched junction nucleotides: 13. CDR1 is SEHNR, CDR2 FQNEAQ, per germline (reference sequence). DNA for the CDR3: TGTGCCAGCAGCGATGCCGGGGCGGGAGGAGTTGAGACCCAGTACTTC. Translation gives CASSDAGAGGVETQYF.

The V and J genes are TRBV11-1 and TRBJ2-3; 8 bases are a match to TRBD2. The CDR3 extends over 16 amino acids. Germline trimming cut 0 bases from V and 3 bases from J; bases unmatched to any gene: 5. CDR1 and CDR2 from the germline V gene are SGHAT and FQDESV (reference sequence). The chain's CDR3 is CASSLAPREGTDTQYF. The DNA for the CDR3 is TGTGCCAGCAGCTTAGCGCCCCGGGAGGGGACAGATACGCAGTATTTT.

The chain links TRBV20-1 to TRBJ2-1; D is undetermined. Per germline, CDR1 DFQATT and CDR2 SNEGSKA (reference sequence). The CDR3 is made up of 14 amino acids. V was shortened by 3 bases and J by 0 bases, with 9 bases between the two germline ends. CDR3 sequence reads: CSASTEYSYNEQFF. In DNA, the CDR3 is TGCAGTGCTAGCACAGAATACTCCTACAATGAGCAGTTCTTC.

This chain uses TRBV28 with TRBJ1-1; 7 bases are shared with TRBD1. Germline assignment: CDR1 MDHEN and CDR2 SYDVKM. The length of the CDR3 is 18 residues. V lost 1 base to trimming and J lost 0 bases; unmatched junction nucleotides: 11. This CDR3 reads CASSLFGGRRGMNTEAFF. CDR3 DNA sequence: TGTGCCAGCAGTTTATTCGGGGGGCGCAGGGGGATGAACACTGAAGCTTTCTTT.

The chain has TRBV25-1 and TRBJ2-7; D remains unclear. The V gene's germline CDR1 is MGHDK and CDR2 SYGVNS. CDR3 length equals 11 residues. The ends were cut back, 3 bases at V and 10 bases at J, with 10 bases in the middle. CDR3 region: CASSDPLPQYF. CDR3 sequence (DNA): TGTGCCAGCAGTGACCCCCTACCTCAGTACTTC.

V gene TRBV7-9 combines with J gene TRBJ1-2; D remains ambiguous. Germline V gene sequence: CDR1 SEHNR, CDR2 FQNEAQ (reference sequence). This CDR3 is 14 amino acids long. V was trimmed by 2 bases and J by 7 bases, leaving 14 bases between them. The CDR3 sequence is CASSLPSGYTGYTF. The CDR3 DNA reads TGTGCCAGCAGCTTACCCTCGGGGTATACTGGCTACACCTTC.

The chain combines TRBV6-2 or TRBV6-3 with TRBJ2-1, with TRBD2 matching 7 bases. V gave up 2 bases and J gave up 8 bases; unmatched junction bases: 3. Germline assignment: CDR1 MNHEY and CDR2 SVGEGT. The CDR3 contains 13 residues. In DNA, the CDR3 is TGTGCCAGCAGTTACGGACTAGTGGATGAGCAGTTCTTC. Protein sequence: CASSYGLVDEQFF.

This clonotype was seen a handful of times. The chain joins TRBV29-1 to TRBJ2-5; D is possibly TRBD1 or TRBD2 (5 bases each). The germline V gene encodes CDR1 SQVTM and CDR2 ANQGSEA. The CDR3 runs 11 residues. DNA for the CDR3: TGCGGGGCGAGGGTGTTGGAGACCCAGTACTTC. Encoded protein: CGARVLETQYF.

This clonotype was counted between two and nine times. The rearrangement joins TRBV12-3 or TRBV12-4 to TRBJ2-4, with TRBD2 identical over 11 bases. The J call may not be correct, given that the DNA end is closer to TRBJ2-7. The CDR3 is 14 residues long. CDR3 sequence (DNA): TGTGCCAGCAGGATTAGCGGGAGGGGTTACGAGCAGTACTTC. This translates into CASRISGRGYEQYF.

The table lists this clonotype with a few counts. The chain carries TRBV6-5 and TRBJ1-1, with 8 bases aligning to TRBD1. Germline values: CDR1 MNHEY, CDR2 SVGAGI. The J segment lost 4 bases and the V segment lost 6 bases, leaving 4 bases of the junction unmatched. The CDR3 consists of 13 residues. The CDR3 here is CASRETGVTEAFF. As DNA, the CDR3 is TGTGCCAGCAGAGAGACAGGGGTCACTGAAGCTTTCTTT.

CDR3 bases: TGTGCCAGCAGTTACACTGGGGCGGGGACCTCCTACAATGAGCAGTTCTTC. Its translation is CASSYTGAGTSYNEQFF. The V call is TRBV6-5, the J call TRBJ2-1; D may be TRBD2 (6 bases). V lost 2 bases to trimming and J lost 0 bases, with 14 bases between them. The CDR3 length is 17 residues. Germline assignment: CDR1 MNHEY and CDR2 SVGAGI.

The chain has TRBV7-9 and TRBJ2-7; tentatively, D is TRBD2 (6 bases). CDR3 length: 12 residues. Germline V lookup: CDR1 SEHNR, CDR2 FQNEAQ (reference sequence). Trimming cost V 8 bases and J 4 bases, with 12 bases left between them. The CDR3 DNA sequence: TGTGCCAGCGGGAGGTTGGGGTACGAGCAGTACTTC. This encodes CASGRLGYEQYF.

This clonotype was seen more than once but under ten times. This chain joins TRBV20-1 and TRBJ1-2, with D tentatively TRBD1 (5 bases). The ends were cut back, 5 bases at V and 3 bases at J, with 7 bases in the middle. The CDR3 covers 11 residues. The germline CDR1 and CDR2 sequences are DFQATT and SNEGSKA (reference sequence). In DNA, the CDR3 is TGCAGTGCTGGGACGCACTATGGCTACACCTTC. Protein product: CSAGTHYGYTF.

The chain recombines TRBV7-9 with TRBJ2-7; D remains ambiguous. With 6 bases removed from V and 1 base from J, the gap between germline ends came to 10 bases. This CDR3 contains 13 residues. Germline CDR1 and CDR2: SEHNR and FQNEAQ (reference sequence). The CDR3 nucleotides are TGTGCCAGCAGTCATGACGGGTCCTACGAGCAGTACTTC. Translation: CASSHDGSYEQYF.

The J gene is TRBJ2-3, the V gene TRBV29-1; perhaps TRBD2 as D (6 bases). This CDR3 region has 14 residues. CDR1 SQVTM and CDR2 ANQGSEA come from the germline V gene. V lost 4 bases to trimming and J lost 1 base, with 12 bases between them. In nucleotides, the CDR3 is TGCAGCGTTGTGGAGGGGTCCCGCACAGATACGCAGTATTTT. The encoded protein is CSVVEGSRTDTQYF.

The J gene is TRBJ2-5, the V gene TRBV6-5, with 11 positions matching TRBD2. CDR1 and CDR2 (germline): MNHEY, SVGAGI. After removal of 2 bases from V and 5 bases from J, the junction contained 16 bases not matched to a gene. CDR3 size: 19 residues. CDR3 amino acids: CASSYQQPLPTSGKETQYF. The CDR3 bases are TGTGCCAGCAGTTACCAACAGCCTCTCCCGACTAGCGGGAAGGAGACCCAGTACTTC.

The chain couples TRBV19 to TRBJ2-1; the match to TRBD1 covers 9 bases. The end of the DNA fits TRBJ2-7 better, so the J call may be wrong. Looked up from germline, CDR1 is LNHDA and CDR2 is SQIVND (reference sequence). This CDR3 spans 14 amino acids. In nucleotides, the CDR3 is TGTGCCAGTAGATCGGGACAGGGAAGGGCTGAGCAGTACTTC. Its protein product is CASRSGQGRAEQYF.

The gene calls are TRBV2 and TRBJ2-4; no clear D gene. V was pared by 7 bases and J by 5 bases, with 15 bases between. The CDR3 is 14 residues long. Germline V lookup: CDR1 SNHLY, CDR2 FYNNEI. CDR3 DNA: TGTGCCAGCACCACACTGAGAGGCGAAAACATTCAGTACTTC. Its translation: CASTTLRGENIQYF. Drawing the rest from reference TRBV2 and TRBJ2-4, the complete variable domain is EPEVTQTPSHQVTQMGQEVILRCVPISNHLYFYWYRQILGQKVEFLVSFYNNEISEKSEIFDDQFSVERPDGSNFTLKIRSTKLEDSAMYFCASTTLRGENIQYFGAGTRLSVL.

The chain has TRBV12-3 or TRBV12-4 and TRBJ1-1; 7 bases match TRBD1. V gave up 8 bases and J gave up 0 bases; unmatched junction bases: 6. CDR3 size: 14 residues. The chain's CDR3 is CASGTVGMNTEAFF. DNA for the CDR3: TGTGCCAGCGGGACAGTTGGGATGAACACTGAAGCTTTCTTT.

J is TRBJ2-7 and V is TRBV5-1, with TRBD2 as a possible D gene (6 bases). Trimming stripped 1 base from V and 7 bases from J, with 15 bases between. This CDR3 has 14 amino acids. The V gene's germline CDR1 is SGHRS and CDR2 YFSETQ. CDR3 coding DNA: TGCGCCAGCAGCTTGATAGCGGACACCGGGGAGCAGTACTTC. It translates to CASSLIADTGEQYF. The full variable domain, completed using reference TRBV5-1 and TRBJ2-7, is KAGVTQTPRYLIKTRGQQVTLSCSPISGHRSVSWYQQTPGQGLQFLFEYFSETQRNKGNFPGRFSGRQFSNSRSEMNVSTLELGDSALYLCASSLIADTGEQYFGPGTRLTVT.

This clonotype was seen more than once but under ten times. The chain uses TRBV20-1 and TRBJ2-1; D is ambiguous. Deletions cut 4 bases from V and 8 bases from J, with 21 bases between. The CDR3 is 15 amino acids. In germline, CDR1 is DFQATT, CDR2 SNEGSKA (reference sequence). As DNA, the CDR3 is TGCAGTGCTATAGACCGTACGGGTGGTATGGATGAGCAGTTCTTC. This gives the protein CSAIDRTGGMDEQFF.

The table lists this clonotype with a count of one. This chain links TRBV20-1 with TRBJ1-1; 7 bases fit TRBD1. The J segment lost 9 bases and the V segment lost 6 bases, leaving 10 bases of the junction unmatched. The CDR3 totals 12 residues. Germline CDR1 reads DFQATT; CDR2 reads SNEGSKA (reference sequence). The CDR3 here is CSAAVGDRKAFF. CDR3 DNA: TGCAGTGCAGCCGTGGGGGACAGAAAAGCTTTCTTT.

The V call is TRBV11-2, the J call TRBJ2-5; 14 positions match TRBD2. Trimming at V came to 1 base and at J to 1 base, leaving 5 bases not matched to a gene. The CDR3 is made up of 18 amino acids. Germline loops: CDR1 SGHAT, CDR2 FQNNGV. The CDR3 loop reads CASSLVGLAGGLQETQYF. CDR3 bases: TGTGCCAGCAGCTTAGTTGGACTAGCGGGAGGACTCCAAGAGACCCAGTACTTC.

Notes on this clonotype: At one end the junction does not follow the germline gene, possibly because of a read error. The chain uses TRBV10-3 and TRBJ2-7; possible D gene TRBD1, 6 bases. The germline V gene encodes CDR1 ENHRY and CDR2 SYGVKD. The CDR3 is made up of 13 amino acids. The CDR3 DNA is TGTGCCACAACGGGGCAGGGGAACTACGGGCAGTACTTC. Amino acid sequence: CATTGQGNYGQYF.

This clonotype showed up just a few times. The chain links TRBV12-3 or TRBV12-4 to TRBJ2-1, with 8 positions matching TRBD2. CDR3 length equals 16 residues. The trim removed 6 bases at V and 4 bases at J, leaving 11 bases unmatched. The CDR3 here is CASRPTGTRGYNEQFF. In DNA form, the CDR3 reads TGTGCCAGCAGACCTACCGGGACTAGGGGATACAATGAGCAGTTCTTC.

The chain employs TRBV6-4 and TRBJ2-3; 12 nucleotides line up with TRBD2. Trimming removed 5 bases from V and 6 bases from J; junction bases left unmatched: 6. CDR3 length: 15 amino acids. CDR1 MRHNA and CDR2 SNTAGT come from the germline V gene. As DNA, the CDR3 is TGTGCCAGCAGTCCCGGACTAGCGGGAAGTGATACGCAGTATTTT. Its protein is CASSPGLAGSDTQYF.

The chain employs TRBV6-2 or TRBV6-3 and TRBJ2-7, with TRBD1 matching 11 bases. The DNA matches TRBJ2-5 better at its end, which makes the J call doubtful. The CDR3 runs to 14 residues. The V gene's germline CDR1 is MNHEY and CDR2 SVGEGT. CDR3 DNA sequence: TGTGCCAGCCGTCGGACAGGGGGCGAGGAGACCCAGTACTTC. Its protein product is CASRRTGGEETQYF.